This T cell receptor (beta chain) is drawn from a study of blood T cell repertoires in COVID-19. The protocol was immunoSEQ multiplex PCR, while the TCRdb copy is restricted to in-frame clones and leaves out a portion. The table records roughly 250,000 clones, more than 75% of them present only once. The CDR3 covers 15 residues. Trimming cost V 4 bases and J 9 bases, with 21 bases left between them. The germline gives CDR1 SGHDN, CDR2 FVKESK. The rearrangement joins TRBV14 to TRBJ1-1, with D possibly TRBD1 on 5 matching bases. The sequenced sample consisted of PBMCs or T cells enriched from blood (not recorded which). The clonotype was recovered from a woman in her 40s with acute COVID-19. The CDR3, as DNA: TGTGCCAGCAGCCTCCAGGGTTGGGGATCGACGCAAGCTTTCTTT. Translating gives CASSLQGWGSTQAFF.